The 32 T cell receptor beta chains below come from one sample, sequenced in a study of CD8+ T cells in alopecia areata (dated 2018 in TCRdb). In the paper's terms, the time point label means: around 4 weeks on oral tofacitinib. Interpreted using the paper, the treatment or condition label stands for: oral pan-JAK inhibitor, 5-10 mg twice daily. Libraries were built with the immunoSEQ multiplex PCR assay. To provide template for TCR sequencing, every sample had RNA extracted and reverse transcribed into cDNA. This immuneACCESS table, as held by TCRdb, lists in-frame sequences with V and J called but not all clones. Of the missing ones, under half trace to an unresolved V gene in checked studies; the others have no known cause. The sample table contains 140,000 to 150,000 clones; only one count was recorded for around 50% of them. The leading ten clones occupy 15% of the sample. The sample was CD8+ T cells sorted from blood, taken at week 4, from a patient treated with tofacitinib. Receptors originate from a human donor with alopecia areata.

The genes are TRBV7-9 and TRBJ1-1, with D perhaps matching TRBD1 (5 bases). The germline CDR1 and CDR2 sequences are SEHNR and FQNEAQ (reference sequence). V shed 3 bases and J shed 5 bases, with 13 bases lying between them. The CDR3 has 14 amino acids. The CDR3 region has the DNA TGTGCCAGCAGCTTCTTGGGTAGGGGTACTGAAGCTTTCTTT. Translating gives CASSFLGRGTEAFF.

The rearrangement uses TRBV10-2 and TRBJ1-1, with TRBD1 matching 7 bases. V lost 3 bases and J lost 0; bases outside the gene matches: 4. Germline CDR1 reads WSHSY; CDR2 reads SAAADI. This CDR3 spans 15 amino acids. As DNA, the CDR3 is TGCGCCAGCAGTGAATACAGGGGTCTGAACACTGAAGCTTTCTTT. Its translation is CASSEYRGLNTEAFF.

In its sample, this clone was seen a few times. This rearrangement joins TRBV4-2 to TRBJ2-1; either TRBD1 or TRBD2 may supply D (5 bases each). CDR1 is LGHNA and CDR2 is YNFKEQ in the germline V gene. CDR3 length: 15 residues. V dropped 4 bases and J dropped 8 bases, with 18 bases sitting between them. In DNA, the CDR3 is TGTGCCAGCAGCCCGACCGGGACCTATGCAGATGAGCAGTTCTTC. Translation gives CASSPTGTYADEQFF.

This chain links TRBV30 with TRBJ1-2, with TRBD1 identical over 8 bases. With 0 bases clipped from V and 7 bases from J, the junction kept 13 bases outside the gene matches. In germline, CDR1 is GTSNPN, CDR2 SVGIG (reference sequence). The CDR3 consists of 16 residues. The CDR3 region is CAWSVGYGQGLPGYTF. In DNA form, the CDR3 reads TGTGCCTGGAGTGTTGGTTACGGACAGGGCCTCCCTGGCTACACCTTC.

The chain combines TRBV5-6 with TRBJ1-2; D possibly corresponds to TRBD1 (5 bases). Germline assignment: CDR1 SGHDT and CDR2 YYEEEE. The CDR3 runs to 14 residues. Trimming took off 3 bases at V and 2 bases at J, with 11 bases between the two ends. The CDR3 bases are TGTGCCAGCAGCTGGGGGGAACAGAACTATGGCTACACCTTC. Encoded protein: CASSWGEQNYGYTF.

The gene calls are TRBV4-1 and TRBJ1-6; no definite D call. From germline, CDR1 is MGHRA and CDR2 YSYEKL. Trimming removed 4 bases from V and 12 bases from J, with 10 bases in between. This CDR3 region has 12 residues. CDR3 nucleotide sequence: TGCGCCAGCAGCCCCCGAGGACTACCCCTCCACTTT. This translates into CASSPRGLPLHF.

This clone was recorded a few times. The J gene is TRBJ2-5, the V gene TRBV7-8; D perhaps matches TRBD1 (5 bases). The CDR3 runs to 18 residues. The germline V gene has CDR1 SGHVS and CDR2 FQNEAQ. V shed 5 bases and J shed 1 base, with 23 bases lying between them. The CDR3 spells CASSARILSREPQETQYF. The CDR3 nucleotides read TGTGCCAGCAGCGCGCGGATTTTAAGCAGGGAACCCCAAGAGACCCAGTACTTC.

This sequence joins TRBV30 and TRBJ2-1; no clear D. The CDR3 covers 17 residues. Germline assignment: CDR1 GTSNPN and CDR2 SVGIG (reference sequence). Deletions cut 0 bases from V and 3 bases from J, with 18 bases between. The CDR3 here is CAWSVQTEKWGYNEQFF. For the CDR3, the DNA is TGTGCCTGGAGTGTACAAACAGAGAAGTGGGGCTACAATGAGCAGTTCTTC.

The chain uses TRBV23-1 and TRBJ1-5; no definite D call. TRBV23-1 is placed among ORFs of uncertain function. Trimming stripped 8 bases from V and 1 base from J, with 18 bases between. The CDR3 has 16 amino acids. CDR3 sequence reads: CASGSSRTLSNQPQHF. The CDR3 DNA sequence: TGCGCCAGCGGGTCCTCGAGAACCCTGAGCAATCAGCCCCAGCATTTT.

The rearrangement links TRBV6-1 to TRBJ2-3, with TRBD1 as a possible D gene (6 bases). The CDR3 sequence is 13 residues long. V shed 5 bases and J shed 9 bases, with 15 bases lying between them. Germline V gene sequence: CDR1 MNHNS, CDR2 SASEGT. The CDR3 spells CASSQTETGTQYF. The CDR3 nucleotides are TGTGCCAGCAGTCAGACCGAGACAGGAACGCAGTATTTT.

This rearrangement joins TRBV30 to TRBJ2-1; 9 bases line up with TRBD1. V shed 4 bases, J shed 8 bases, and the junction held 9 bases outside the gene matches. There are 14 residues in the CDR3. Germline CDR1 GTSNPN, CDR2 SVGIG (reference sequence). Written as DNA, the CDR3 is TGTGCCTGGACTCCAGGGACAGGGAGCGATGAGCAGTTCTTC. Its protein product is CAWTPGTGSDEQFF.

This clone came up a few times. This chain uses TRBV5-6 with TRBJ1-1; D uncertain. Germline V CDR1 and CDR2: SGHDT, YYEEEE. V was pared by 0 bases and J by 1 base, with 10 bases between. The CDR3 has 15 amino acids. CDR3 residues: CASSLDPGENTEAFF. The CDR3 DNA sequence: TGTGCCAGCAGCTTGGATCCCGGGGAGAACACTGAAGCTTTCTTT.

This clone was found a few times. The chain carries TRBV10-3 and TRBJ2-7, with D hard to call. This CDR3 spans 12 amino acids. V was shortened by 2 bases and J by 5 bases, with 7 bases between the two germline ends. Germline V gene data show CDR1 as ENHRY and CDR2 as SYGVKD. CDR3 residues: CAISENGDEQYF. As DNA, the CDR3 is TGTGCCATCAGTGAGAATGGGGACGAGCAGTACTTC.

This clone came up a few times. The chain uses TRBV6-5 and TRBJ2-3, with D hard to call. Germline CDR1 reads MNHEY; CDR2 reads SVGAGI. There are 16 residues in the CDR3. Trimming left V 0 bases short and J 1 base short, with 11 bases between. CDR3 sequence reads: CASSYSRQDGTDTQYF. In DNA, the CDR3 is TGTGCCAGCAGTTACTCGCGGCAGGATGGCACAGATACGCAGTATTTT.

The rearrangement uses TRBV10-2 and TRBJ1-2; D possibly corresponds to TRBD1 (6 bases). Germline V gene data show CDR1 as WSHSY and CDR2 as SAAADI. Trimming cost V 5 bases and J 5 bases, with 15 bases left between them. This CDR3 has 14 amino acids. In nucleotides, the CDR3 is TGCGCCAGCAGTTTCATGGAGGGGGTATATGGCTACACCTTC. This codes for CASSFMEGVYGYTF.

This clone was observed a few times. V gene TRBV10-3 combines with J gene TRBJ1-6; 7 positions match TRBD1. The CDR3 sequence is 13 residues long. With V trimmed by 10 bases and J by 7 bases, 7 bases remained unmatched. CDR1 is ENHRY, CDR2 SYGVKD, per germline. DNA for the CDR3: TGTGCCACAGAACCGGGACAGAATTCACCCCTCCACTTT. Translated: CATEPGQNSPLHF.

The table lists this clone with a few counts. This rearrangement joins TRBV4-1 to TRBJ2-3; TRBD1 agrees at 8 bases. Germline V lookup: CDR1 MGHRA, CDR2 YSYEKL. V was clipped by 7 bases and J by 6 bases; unmatched bases: 12. CDR3 length: 15 residues. Written as DNA, the CDR3 is TGCGCCAGCACAGGACAGGGTGAGCGATCGGATACGCAGTATTTT. Protein product: CASTGQGERSDTQYF.

V and J are TRBV4-3 and TRBJ1-2; D is ambiguous. The CDR3 has 15 residues. Germline V gene data show CDR1 as LGHNA and CDR2 as YSLEER. With 0 bases removed from V and 4 bases from J, the gap between germline ends came to 12 bases. Here the CDR3 reads CASSQDSAAFYGYTF. The CDR3 DNA is TGCGCCAGCAGCCAAGATTCGGCAGCCTTCTATGGCTACACCTTC.

The V and J genes are TRBV30 and TRBJ2-1; D assignment may be TRBD1 or TRBD2 (5 bases each). The CDR3 contains 13 residues. The V gene's germline CDR1 is GTSNPN and CDR2 SVGIG (reference sequence). The V gene lost 5 bases and the J gene lost 6 bases, with 14 bases spanning the gap. The CDR3 coding sequence is TGTGCCTGGGGGGACGGGACCGCCAATGAGCAGTTCTTC. It is translated as CAWGDGTANEQFF.

CDR3 nucleotides: TGTGCCAGCAGCTTAGGGGTATTCGGAGAAAAACTGTTTTTT. Protein product: CASSLGVFGEKLFF. This sequence joins TRBV13 and TRBJ1-4; D is ambiguous. Trimming removed 0 bases from V and 8 bases from J, with 10 bases in between. This CDR3 is 14 amino acids long. CDR1 is PRHDT, CDR2 FYEKMQ, per germline (reference sequence).

This clone has more than one count but fewer than ten. This rearrangement joins TRBV10-3 to TRBJ1-5; D call uncertain. Trimming took off 2 bases at V and 1 base at J, with 3 bases between the two ends. The CDR3 length is 13 residues. CDR1 and CDR2 (germline): ENHRY, SYGVKD. The CDR3 DNA sequence: TGTGCCATCAGTGAGGGGAGCAATCAGCCCCAGCATTTT. Protein: CAISEGSNQPQHF.

The chain uses TRBV7-8 and TRBJ2-7; D is unclear. Between the trimmed V and J ends, which lost 5 bases and 0 bases, there was a span of 11 bases. The CDR3 is made up of 14 amino acids. Germline V lookup: CDR1 SGHVS, CDR2 FQNEAQ. CDR3 bases: TGTGCCAGCAGCCCCGACTTAAGCTCCTACGAGCAGTACTTC. Translating gives CASSPDLSSYEQYF.

This clone was detected only a few times. V usage is TRBV7-9 and J usage is TRBJ1-2; perhaps TRBD1 as D (5 bases). The germline V gene has CDR1 SEHNR and CDR2 FQNEAQ (reference sequence). With 5 bases removed from V and 2 bases from J, the gap between germline ends came to 15 bases. The CDR3 covers 15 residues. CDR3 sequence: CASSRHGTENYGYTF. The DNA for the CDR3 is TGTGCCAGCAGCCGCCATGGGACCGAAAACTATGGCTACACCTTC.

The chain employs TRBV29-1 and TRBJ2-1; 8 bases fit TRBD1. The CDR3 sequence is 13 residues long. After removal of 8 bases from V and 0 bases from J, the junction contained 3 bases not matched to a gene. Germline-derived CDR1 and CDR2 are SQVTM and ANQGSEA. The chain's CDR3 is CSSTGGSYNEQFF. The CDR3 coding sequence is TGCAGCTCAACAGGGGGCTCCTACAATGAGCAGTTCTTC.

The chain joins TRBV4-2 to TRBJ2-6, with a weak D call TRBD1 (5 bases). CDR1 and CDR2 (germline): LGHNA, YNFKEQ. Trimming cost V 6 bases and J 2 bases, with 8 bases left between them. CDR3 length equals 14 residues. DNA of the CDR3: TGTGCCAGCAGAGACAGTACTGGGGCCAACGTCCTGACTTTC. Its protein is CASRDSTGANVLTF.

The gene calls are TRBV29-1 and TRBJ2-7; D remains ambiguous. Trimming removed 4 bases from V and 6 bases from J, with 10 bases in between. The V gene's germline CDR1 is SQVTM and CDR2 ANQGSEA. The CDR3 is made up of 11 amino acids. The DNA of the CDR3 is TGCAGCGTTGTGTTGGGTCCCGAGCAGTACTTC. Translated: CSVVLGPEQYF.

Worth noting for this clone: Other DNA sequences in the sample encode the same CDR3. The rearrangement joins TRBV30 to TRBJ1-1; the D is unclear. Between the trimmed V and J ends, which lost 4 bases and 6 bases, there was a span of 9 bases. The CDR3 is 11 amino acids. Germline V lookup: CDR1 GTSNPN, CDR2 SVGIG (reference sequence). The CDR3 DNA reads TGTGCCTGGACCGGCGGGGCTGAAGCTTTCTTT. It yields the protein CAWTGGAEAFF.

V is TRBV9 and J is TRBJ2-3; a weak D match, TRBD1 (7 bases). The length of the CDR3 is 15 residues. Per the germline V gene, CDR1 is SGDLS and CDR2 is YYNGEE. V lost 3 bases and J lost 3, with 14 bases in between. DNA for the CDR3: TGTGCCAGCAGCGCCTACAGGGGAGGAACAGATACGCAGTATTTT. It translates to CASSAYRGGTDTQYF.

The chain recombines TRBV18 with TRBJ2-7; D may match TRBD1 or TRBD2 (5 bases each). This CDR3 is 14 amino acids long. Trimming left V 3 bases short and J 1 base short, with 10 bases between. Looked up from germline, CDR1 is KGHSH and CDR2 is LQKENI. The CDR3 nucleotides read TGTGCCAGCTCACCCGGGACGGAGTCCTACGAGCAGTACTTC. Encoded protein: CASSPGTESYEQYF.

This clone was seen once. This CDR3 is CASSQTTGGLNYGYTF. For the CDR3, the DNA is TGTGCCAGCAGCCAAACAACAGGGGGCCTCAACTATGGCTACACCTTC. V and J are TRBV5-6 and TRBJ1-2, with TRBD1 identical over 9 bases. The length of the CDR3 is 16 residues. Per the germline V gene, CDR1 is SGHDT and CDR2 is YYEEEE. V dropped 4 bases and J dropped 2; count of bases not matched to a gene: 9.

This clone was recorded a few times. CDR3 in DNA: TGCAGCGCCGTAGGTTCCCTATCCCCTACAGATACGCAGTATTTT. Protein sequence: CSAVGSLSPTDTQYF. The rearrangement links TRBV29-1 to TRBJ2-3; D unresolved. The germline V gene encodes CDR1 SQVTM and CDR2 ANQGSEA. Trimming stripped 7 bases from V and 3 bases from J, with 20 bases between. The CDR3 extends over 15 amino acids.

This clone was picked up one time. The chain has TRBV29-1 and TRBJ2-5; TRBD1 matches at 8 bases. Judging by the DNA end, TRBJ2-7 fits better; the J call may be wrong. The CDR3 loop spans 12 amino acids. Germline V gene lookup returns CDR1 SQVTM and CDR2 ANQGSEA. This CDR3 is CSVVGQGYEQYF. The CDR3, as DNA: TGCAGCGTCGTCGGACAGGGCTACGAGCAGTACTTC.